This passage covers 17 T cell receptor beta chains from one sample sequenced in a study of control samples from healthy donors and cancer patients (dated by TCRdb to the early 2020s). Library creation used the immunoSEQ multiplex PCR assay. TCRdb stores this immuneACCESS table with in-frame sequences only. Part of the clones is absent; in the studies checked, under half of the shortfall reflects unresolved V genes, and no reason is known for the rest. The sample records 90,000 to 100,000 clones, roughly 83% of which are singletons. The top ten clones comprise 10% to 13% of the sample. Sequencing was carried out using blood. These receptors were collected from a woman aged 30 to 39 in good health.

This chain uses TRBV10-2 with TRBJ1-2; possibly TRBD1 for D (5 bases). The CDR3 consists of 14 residues. V dropped 5 bases and J dropped 1 base, with 11 bases sitting between them. Germline assignment: CDR1 WSHSY and CDR2 SAAADI. The CDR3 sequence is CASSKDGGNYGYTF. For the CDR3, the DNA is TGCGCCAGCAGTAAGGACGGGGGTAACTATGGCTACACCTTC.

The J gene is TRBJ1-5, the V gene TRBV6-2 or TRBV6-3, with D possibly being TRBD1 (5 bases). CDR1 and CDR2 from the germline V gene are MNHEY and SVGEGT. V lost 4 bases, J lost 7 bases, and 17 bases lay in between. CDR3 size: 15 residues. The CDR3 region has the DNA TGTGCCAGCAGTTGGCCGGGACCCGAGGTCCAGCCCCAGCATTTT. This sequence encodes CASSWPGPEVQPQHF.

The chain joins TRBV2 to TRBJ2-7; D might be TRBD2 (6 bases). This CDR3 contains 15 residues. Per the germline V gene, CDR1 is SNHLY and CDR2 is FYNNEI. The V gene lost 8 bases and the J gene lost 2 bases, with 19 bases spanning the gap. CDR3: CASQPFRGDTYEQYF. CDR3 DNA: TGTGCCAGCCAGCCGTTTCGCGGGGATACCTACGAGCAGTACTTC.

V and J are TRBV4-1 and TRBJ2-3; 11 positions match TRBD2. This CDR3 region has 19 residues. V trimming: 0 bases; J trimming: 4 bases; junction bases outside the gene matches: 12. Germline loops: CDR1 MGHRA, CDR2 YSYEKL. The CDR3 DNA reads TGCGCCAGCAGCCAAGAATTAGGGCTAGCGGGGGGTAGGCCAGATACGCAGTATTTT. It encodes CASSQELGLAGGRPDTQYF.

V gene TRBV15 combines with J gene TRBJ1-1; D remains ambiguous. The CDR3 extends over 11 amino acids. V was trimmed by 3 bases and J by 10 bases, leaving 9 bases between them. Germline values: CDR1 LNHNV, CDR2 YYDKDF (reference sequence). The CDR3 loop reads CATSSGWTAFF. The CDR3 DNA is TGTGCCACCAGCAGTGGCTGGACAGCTTTCTTT.

The chain couples TRBV9 to TRBJ2-7; the match to TRBD2 covers 9 bases. This CDR3 is 16 amino acids long. Germline V lookup: CDR1 SGDLS, CDR2 YYNGEE. Germline trimming cut 4 bases from V and 0 bases from J; bases unmatched to any gene: 8. In DNA, the CDR3 is TGTGCCAGCAGCACCAATAGCGGGGGCCTCTCCTACGAGCAGTACTTC. This gives the protein CASSTNSGGLSYEQYF.

This clone was seen many times. The chain recombines TRBV4-3 with TRBJ2-1; D may be TRBD1 or TRBD2 (5 bases each). V was shortened by 2 bases and J by 5 bases, with 13 bases between the two germline ends. This CDR3 has 15 residues. The germline V gene has CDR1 LGHNA and CDR2 YSLEER. The CDR3 spells CASSQSRDGNNEQFF. The CDR3 DNA reads TGCGCCAGCAGCCAATCCCGGGACGGCAACAATGAGCAGTTCTTC.

The chain couples TRBV12-3 or TRBV12-4 to TRBJ2-3; D ambiguous. CDR3 length equals 12 residues. Trimming left V 10 bases short and J 7 bases short, with 15 bases between. Here the CDR3 DNA reads TGTGCCACCTCGGTAGGGATTAATACGCAGTATTTT. Protein product: CATSVGINTQYF.

The rearrangement uses TRBV6-5 and TRBJ1-6, with D tentatively TRBD1 (5 bases). V dropped 6 bases and J dropped 9 bases, with 18 bases sitting between them. CDR3 length equals 15 residues. Germline V lookup: CDR1 MNHEY, CDR2 SVGAGI. CDR3: CASRPPGPPGSPLHF. As DNA, the CDR3 is TGTGCCAGCAGGCCTCCGGGACCTCCCGGTTCACCCCTCCACTTT.

This chain connects TRBV5-1 to TRBJ1-5; D gene ambiguous. This CDR3 region has 15 residues. The V gene lost 0 bases and the J gene lost 0 bases, with 7 bases spanning the gap. The germline CDR1 and CDR2 sequences are SGHRS and YFSETQ. The DNA of the CDR3 is TGCGCCAGCAGCTTGGACGCATATAGCAATCAGCCCCAGCATTTT. Its translation is CASSLDAYSNQPQHF.

This sequence joins TRBV7-9 and TRBJ1-1, with D possibly TRBD1 on 5 matching bases. The germline CDR1 and CDR2 sequences are SEHNR and FQNEAQ (reference sequence). V dropped 7 bases and J dropped 0 bases, with 15 bases sitting between them. The CDR3 runs to 15 residues. The CDR3 DNA sequence: TGTGCCAGCACCGCGGCCTTGGGGGTGAACACTGAAGCTTTCTTT. Translation: CASTAALGVNTEAFF.

The CDR3 bases are TGTGCTAGTGGTCCAGGGGGCGCGGGAAGCTACACCTTC. This codes for CASGPGGAGSYTF. J is TRBJ1-2 and V is TRBV12-5; 8 bases align to TRBD1. Germline CDR1 is LGHNT and CDR2 is FRNRAP. This CDR3 has 13 residues. V shed 5 bases and J 9 bases; nucleotides not matched to a gene: 8.

The chain carries TRBV5-4 and TRBJ2-1; TRBD2 might be the D (5 bases). Germline loops: CDR1 SGHNT, CDR2 YYREEE (reference sequence). The V end was cut by 1 base, the J end by 8 bases, with 13 bases between. This CDR3 comprises 14 residues. CDR3 amino acids: CASSLTREAHEQFF. The CDR3 region has the DNA TGTGCCAGCAGCTTGACTAGAGAGGCCCATGAGCAGTTCTTC.

This sequence joins TRBV9 and TRBJ2-2; D is ambiguous. Trimming took 4 bases from V and 6 from J, leaving 7 bases between them. From germline, CDR1 is SGDLS and CDR2 YYNGEE. This CDR3 has 12 amino acids. This chain's CDR3 is CASSPPPGELFF. The CDR3 nucleotides read TGTGCCAGCAGCCCGCCGCCCGGGGAGCTGTTTTTT.

The V call is TRBV7-6, the J call TRBJ1-1; D gene ambiguous. The CDR3 sequence is 16 residues long. V lost 4 bases to trimming and J lost 1 base, with 16 bases between them. Germline CDR1 SGHVS, CDR2 FNYEAQ. The CDR3 sequence is CASSSEIGTTNTEAFF. DNA of the CDR3: TGTGCCAGCAGCTCGGAAATCGGCACGACGAACACTGAAGCTTTCTTT.

The chain carries TRBV3-1 (or the pseudogene TRBV3-2) and TRBJ2-5; D is tentatively TRBD1 or TRBD2 (6 bases each). The CDR3 has 16 amino acids. Germline loops: CDR1 LGHDT, CDR2 YNNKEL (reference sequence). V gave up 4 bases and J gave up 4 bases, with 19 bases separating them. CDR3 coding DNA: TGTGCCAGCAGCCCCGATTCGGGGGCCATCTTAGAGACCCAGTACTTC. It translates to CASSPDSGAILETQYF.

The J gene is TRBJ1-2, the V gene TRBV15; D unclear. CDR3 size: 13 residues. Trimming removed 5 bases at V and 2 bases at J, with 9 bases between. Germline lookup yields CDR1 LNHNV and CDR2 YYDKDF (reference sequence). CDR3 protein: CATSSNLNYGYTF. Here the CDR3 DNA reads TGTGCCACCAGCTCCAATCTAAACTATGGCTACACCTTC.